Below are 12 T cell receptor beta chains sequenced from a single sample in a study of blood T cell repertoires in COVID-19. Generated by immunoSEQ multiplex PCR, the TCRdb table keeps only in-frame clones and is missing some. The sample consists of under 200,000 clones, roughly 86% of them appearing once. The sequencing sample was made of PBMCs or T cells enriched from blood (not recorded which). The receptor set was obtained from a man aged 35-49 years with acute COVID-19.

Points on this clone: The sample contains more than one DNA sequence encoding this CDR3. The rearrangement uses TRBV7-9 and TRBJ1-1; D not certain. Germline CDR1 and CDR2: SEHNR and FQNEAQ (reference sequence). CDR3 length equals 12 residues. The germline V and J ends were trimmed by 1 base and 4 bases, with 4 bases remaining between them. The CDR3, as DNA: TGTGCCAGCAGCTTAGGCGCCACTGAAGCTTTCTTT. This sequence encodes CASSLGATEAFF.

This CDR3 is CASSMDRDETQYF. The DNA of the CDR3 is TGTGCCAGCAGCATGGACAGGGACGAGACCCAGTACTTC. This rearrangement joins TRBV7-3 to TRBJ2-5; 8 bases line up with TRBD1. Germline assignment: CDR1 SGHTA and CDR2 FQGTGA. V gave up 5 bases and J gave up 5 bases; unmatched junction bases: 4. CDR3 length: 13 residues. The whole variable domain, remainder taken from reference TRBV7-3 and TRBJ2-5, is GAGVSQTPSNKVTEKGKYVELRCDPISGHTALYWYRQSLGQGPEFLIYFQGTGAADDSGLPNDRFFAVRPEGSVSTLKIQRTERGDSAVYLCASSMDRDETQYFGPGTRLLVL.

This chain uses TRBV28 with TRBJ1-1; D remains unclear. Germline values: CDR1 MDHEN, CDR2 SYDVKM. Trimming stripped 3 bases from V and 1 base from J, with 9 bases between. The CDR3 consists of 14 residues. CDR3 region: CASSFGPTNTEAFF. CDR3 DNA: TGTGCCAGCAGTTTCGGTCCAACGAACACTGAAGCTTTCTTT.

The genes are TRBV9 and TRBJ1-5; D is perhaps TRBD1 (6 bases). CDR1 is SGDLS and CDR2 is YYNGEE in the germline V gene. The CDR3 sequence is 14 residues long. V lost 4 bases to trimming and J lost 4 bases, with 12 bases between them. As DNA, the CDR3 is TGTGCCAGCAGCCAGGGGACCTTGAATCAGCCCCAGCATTTT. It yields the protein CASSQGTLNQPQHF.

This chain links TRBV23-1 with TRBJ1-4; no definite D call. TRBV23-1 carries the ORF label, with uncertain function. Trimming pared 4 bases from V and 6 bases from J, leaving 18 bases between. This CDR3 is built from 16 residues. The CDR3 loop is CASSPPHRTGDEKLFF. CDR3 DNA sequence: TGCGCCAGCAGTCCACCCCACCGGACTGGGGATGAAAAACTGTTTTTT.

This rearrangement joins TRBV6-2 or TRBV6-3 to TRBJ2-7; 8 nucleotides match TRBD2. The CDR3 totals 15 residues. In germline, CDR1 is MNHEY, CDR2 SVGEGT. The V gene end was trimmed by 5 bases and the J gene end by 2 bases; junction bases not matched to a gene: 8. CDR3 in DNA: TGTGCCAGCAGTAAAATCGAGCGGGGGCCCTACGAGCAGTACTTC. Translated: CASSKIERGPYEQYF.

V is TRBV18 and J is TRBJ1-4, with D tentatively TRBD1 (5 bases). V was cut by 0 bases and J by 7 bases, with 9 bases left in between. CDR1 is KGHSH, CDR2 LQKENI, per germline. CDR3 length: 14 residues. CDR3 DNA sequence: TGTGCCAGCTCACCACCAGGGGTTGGTGAAAAACTGTTTTTT. Its translation: CASSPPGVGEKLFF.

This rearrangement joins TRBV7-9 to TRBJ1-1; D unresolved. The germline CDR1 and CDR2 sequences are SEHNR and FQNEAQ (reference sequence). CDR3 size: 13 residues. The germline V and J ends were trimmed by 3 bases and 3 bases, with 8 bases remaining between them. The CDR3 region has the DNA TGTGCCAGCAGCTTTTCGCGGGACACTGAAGCTTTCTTT. Its translation: CASSFSRDTEAFF. The full variable domain, with the rest looked up from reference TRBV7-9 and TRBJ1-1, is DTGVSQNPRHKITKRGQNVTFRCDPISEHNRLYWYRQTLGQGPEFLTYFQNEAQLEKSRLLSDRFSAERPKGSFSTLEIQRTEQGDSAMYLCASSFSRDTEAFFGQGTRLTVV.

The chain carries TRBV5-1 and TRBJ2-5; D is unresolved. Trimming pared 1 base from V and 0 bases from J, leaving 10 bases between. The CDR3 length is 15 residues. Germline lookup yields CDR1 SGHRS and CDR2 YFSETQ. CDR3 in amino acids: CASSLNGQNQETQYF. The CDR3 DNA reads TGCGCCAGCAGCTTGAATGGTCAGAACCAAGAGACCCAGTACTTC.

This sequence joins TRBV9 and TRBJ1-5, with D possibly being TRBD1 (6 bases). V dropped 0 bases and J dropped 3 bases, with 16 bases sitting between them. Germline V CDR1 and CDR2: SGDLS, YYNGEE. The CDR3 covers 17 residues. Here the CDR3 DNA reads TGTGCCAGCAGCGTAGGGTCTTGGGCAGGGGACAATCAGCCCCAGCATTTT. It encodes CASSVGSWAGDNQPQHF.

This clone was seen ten or more times. V usage is TRBV3-1 (or the pseudogene TRBV3-2) and J usage is TRBJ2-3, with 12 bases identical to TRBD2. Looked up from germline, CDR1 is LGHDT and CDR2 is YNNKEL (reference sequence). Trimming cost V 2 bases and J 4 bases; bases outside gene matches: 13. This CDR3 spans 19 amino acids. The CDR3 region is CASSQSRLAGGPIADTQYF. For the CDR3, the DNA is TGTGCCAGCAGCCAAAGTAGGCTAGCGGGAGGGCCAATAGCAGATACGCAGTATTTT.

The count of this clone is one. The chain employs TRBV28 and TRBJ1-2; perhaps TRBD1 as D (5 bases). This CDR3 region has 14 residues. Germline loops: CDR1 MDHEN, CDR2 SYDVKM. V gave up 7 bases and J gave up 4 bases, with 16 bases separating them. The CDR3 protein is CASTQGGEFYGYTF. As DNA, the CDR3 is TGTGCCAGCACCCAGGGAGGGGAATTCTATGGCTACACCTTC.